Listed here is a single T cell receptor beta chain. The data are from a study of shared clonotypes between healthy human individuals. Genomic DNA per cell subset filled all wells of several immunoSEQ plates. The authors sequenced unsorted PBMC DNA on ten immunoSEQ deep assay plates. Original processing methods: Junction-only immunoSEQ sequences carried no quality scores, so filtering differed. This table comes from immunoSEQ multiplex PCR, and its TCRdb copy is limited to in-frame clones, with some not included. V and J calls and clone size come straight from that table; D and trimming were deduced from the DNA. The table records 450,000 to 500,000 clones, about 72% of them present only once. The sample was PBMCs. This clonotype originated in a middle-aged woman in good health. Some clones in this sample may be carry-over from other donors' samples.

DNA for the CDR3: TGTGCCAGCAGTGAAGAACGGGGGATTAATGAAAAACTGTTTTTT. It yields the protein CASSEERGINEKLFF. The chain couples TRBV6-1 to TRBJ1-4; possibly TRBD1 for D (5 bases). The V end lost 1 base, the J end lost 4 bases, and 10 bases lay between the germline ends. The CDR3 runs to 15 residues. Germline V gene data show CDR1 as MNHNS and CDR2 as SASEGT.